One sample yielded the 18 T cell receptor beta chains listed below, sequenced in a study of T cell clones after liver transplantation. TCRdb keeps only in-frame clones here, not all; method: immunoSEQ multiplex PCR. The data show approximately 55,000 clones, with roughly 70% seen just once and more than 9% held by the top ten. Here the sequenced sample was CD4+ T cells from blood, taken around 52 months after liver transplant. These receptors were obtained from a human patient who received a liver transplant. Some of the T cells may derive from the graft donor.

The rearrangement uses TRBV5-1 and TRBJ2-7, with 11 bases fitting TRBD1. CDR3 length: 16 residues. Germline V lookup: CDR1 SGHRS, CDR2 YFSETQ. Trimming at V came to 3 bases and at J to 2 bases, leaving 7 bases not matched to a gene. The CDR3 sequence is CASSSTPGQGAYEQYF. As DNA, the CDR3 is TGCGCCAGCAGCTCCACCCCGGGACAGGGGGCCTACGAGCAGTACTTC. Full variable domain (rest looked up from reference TRBV5-1 and TRBJ2-7): KAGVTQTPRYLIKTRGQQVTLSCSPISGHRSVSWYQQTPGQGLQFLFEYFSETQRNKGNFPGRFSGRQFSNSRSEMNVSTLELGDSALYLCASSSTPGQGAYEQYFGPGTRLTVT.

CDR3 bases: TGTGCCAGCAGCTTGGGACAGTTCCAAGAGACCCAGTACTTC. This codes for CASSLGQFQETQYF. This chain connects TRBV5-4 to TRBJ2-5; possible D gene TRBD1, 5 bases. Trimming removed 0 bases from V and 1 base from J, with 7 bases in between. This CDR3 is 14 amino acids long. CDR1 is SGHNT, CDR2 YYREEE, per germline (reference sequence).

This clone came up a few times. The chain links TRBV6-5 to TRBJ2-7; TRBD1 aligns across 7 bases. Germline assignment: CDR1 MNHEY and CDR2 SVGAGI. J lost 5 bases, V lost 2 bases, and 9 bases had no gene match. The CDR3 is made up of 15 amino acids. The CDR3 DNA reads as TGTGCCAGCAGTTACGCTGGGACAGACGGTGACGAGCAGTACTTC. This gives the protein CASSYAGTDGDEQYF.

Written as DNA, the CDR3 is TGTGCCAGCAGGGGGACAACAGGGATGGCTGAAAAACTGTTTTTT. Translation: CASRGTTGMAEKLFF. The V and J genes are TRBV6-6 and TRBJ1-4; a weak D match, TRBD1 (6 bases). The CDR3 runs 15 residues. Trimming stripped 6 bases from V and 7 bases from J, with 18 bases between. Germline CDR1 is MNHNY and CDR2 is SVGAGI (reference sequence).

The gene calls are TRBV5-5 and TRBJ2-2, with D uncertain. Per the germline V gene, CDR1 is SGHKS and CDR2 is YYEKEE (reference sequence). The CDR3 has 15 residues. V lost 4 bases and J 4 bases, leaving 14 bases between the germline ends. The DNA of the CDR3 is TGTGCCAGCAGCCTCGACCCCCTCTCCACCGGGGAGCTGTTTTTT. Protein sequence: CASSLDPLSTGELFF.

This chain joins TRBV6-5 and TRBJ1-1; possibly TRBD1 for D (6 bases). Trimming took 2 bases from V and 3 from J, leaving 13 bases between them. Germline loops: CDR1 MNHEY, CDR2 SVGAGI. The length of the CDR3 is 15 residues. CDR3 protein: CASSYQQGFYTEAFF. The CDR3 DNA follows: TGTGCCAGCAGTTACCAACAGGGATTTTACACTGAAGCTTTCTTT.

The chain is built from TRBV2 and TRBJ1-1; D might be TRBD1 (5 bases). V gave up 7 bases and J gave up 8 bases, with 14 bases separating them. The germline CDR1 and CDR2 sequences are SNHLY and FYNNEI. The length of the CDR3 is 12 residues. The CDR3 region is CASKTSGGEAFF. The CDR3, as DNA: TGTGCCAGCAAGACGAGTGGGGGGGAAGCTTTCTTT.

This chain joins TRBV5-1 and TRBJ2-5; tentatively, D is TRBD1 (5 bases). The germline CDR1 and CDR2 sequences are SGHRS and YFSETQ. V lost 3 bases and J 2 bases, leaving 11 bases between the germline ends. This CDR3 is 14 amino acids long. CDR3: CASSSTVLQETQYF. CDR3 nucleotide sequence: TGCGCCAGCAGCTCGACAGTGCTACAAGAGACCCAGTACTTC.

This rearrangement joins TRBV6-1 to TRBJ2-7; D may be TRBD1 (7 bases). Germline V gene data show CDR1 as MNHNS and CDR2 as SASEGT. The V gene lost 3 bases and the J gene lost 0 bases, with 21 bases spanning the gap. CDR3 length: 18 amino acids. The CDR3 sequence: CASSERGAGGTYSYEQYF. CDR3 coding DNA: TGTGCCAGCAGTGAGAGGGGGGCAGGGGGAACCTACTCCTACGAGCAGTACTTC.

The chain carries TRBV14 and TRBJ2-3; no clear D. V was pared by 4 bases and J by 2 bases, with 4 bases between. There are 12 residues in the CDR3. CDR1 is SGHDN, CDR2 FVKESK, per germline. The CDR3 is CASSPHTDTQYF. DNA of the CDR3: TGTGCCAGCAGCCCCCACACAGATACGCAGTATTTT.

The CDR3 sequence: CASSLGLAGGGDTQYF. CDR3 nucleotide sequence: TGTGCCAGCAGCCTCGGACTAGCGGGGGGTGGAGATACGCAGTATTTT. The chain combines TRBV7-3 with TRBJ2-3; 14 bases line up with TRBD2. J was trimmed by 5 bases and V by 5 bases; bases with no gene match: 6. Germline loops: CDR1 SGHTA, CDR2 FQGTGA. The CDR3 sequence is 16 residues long.

The rearrangement links TRBV7-8 to TRBJ1-4, with D unresolved. Germline CDR1 SGHVS, CDR2 FQNEAQ. The CDR3 sequence is 15 residues long. V dropped 5 bases and J dropped 4 bases, with 14 bases sitting between them. The CDR3 is CASSDRRLVNEKLFF. CDR3 DNA: TGTGCCAGCAGCGATCGGCGGCTCGTTAATGAAAAACTGTTTTTT.

This chain connects TRBV6-1 to TRBJ2-5; no definite D call. The V gene lost 1 base and the J gene lost 2 bases, with 5 bases spanning the gap. The CDR3 consists of 13 residues. The germline V gene has CDR1 MNHNS and CDR2 SASEGT. CDR3 coding DNA: TGTGCCAGCAGTGAAGGGGCTCAAGAGACCCAGTACTTC. Encoded protein: CASSEGAQETQYF.

This clone was counted a few times. Distinct nucleotide sequences in the sample also encode this CDR3. V is TRBV5-4 and J is TRBJ2-5; 10 nucleotides line up with TRBD1. V shed 4 bases, J shed 2 bases, and the junction held 2 bases outside the gene matches. Germline loops: CDR1 SGHNT, CDR2 YYREEE (reference sequence). The CDR3 is 14 residues long. For the CDR3, the DNA is TGTGCCAGCAGCCCGGGACAGGGGCAAGAGACCCAGTACTTC. This gives the protein CASSPGQGQETQYF.

This clone was seen only a few times. The chain combines TRBV2 with TRBJ2-3; D is uncertain. This CDR3 region has 13 residues. The germline V gene encodes CDR1 SNHLY and CDR2 FYNNEI. With 10 bases removed from V and 3 bases from J, the gap between germline ends came to 14 bases. CDR3: CATERKRTDTQYF. The CDR3 DNA reads TGTGCCACCGAAAGGAAAAGGACAGATACGCAGTATTTT.

The chain carries TRBV7-9 and TRBJ2-3; tentatively, D is TRBD2 (7 bases). This CDR3 is built from 16 residues. The V gene lost 5 bases and the J gene lost 1 base, with 16 bases spanning the gap. CDR1 and CDR2 (germline): SEHNR, FQNEAQ (reference sequence). CDR3 sequence (DNA): TGTGCCAGCAGCCCCCGGGGGGCCCAGGGCACAGATACGCAGTATTTT. This codes for CASSPRGAQGTDTQYF.

This chain joins TRBV10-1 and TRBJ2-3; D is perhaps TRBD2 (6 bases). This CDR3 comprises 13 residues. The V end lost 3 bases, the J end lost 9 bases, and 13 bases lay between the germline ends. CDR1 WNHNN and CDR2 SYGVQD come from the germline V gene (reference sequence). The DNA for the CDR3 is TGCGCCAGCAGTGAAGTCGGGGGACGCACGCAGTATTTT. Encoded protein: CASSEVGGRTQYF.

The V and J genes are TRBV2 and TRBJ1-1; D is undetermined. There are 14 residues in the CDR3. V dropped 7 bases and J dropped 0 bases, with 12 bases sitting between them. Germline V lookup: CDR1 SNHLY, CDR2 FYNNEI. The CDR3 here is CASNYALLNTEAFF. The CDR3 DNA reads as TGTGCCAGCAATTACGCATTGCTGAACACTGAAGCTTTCTTT.